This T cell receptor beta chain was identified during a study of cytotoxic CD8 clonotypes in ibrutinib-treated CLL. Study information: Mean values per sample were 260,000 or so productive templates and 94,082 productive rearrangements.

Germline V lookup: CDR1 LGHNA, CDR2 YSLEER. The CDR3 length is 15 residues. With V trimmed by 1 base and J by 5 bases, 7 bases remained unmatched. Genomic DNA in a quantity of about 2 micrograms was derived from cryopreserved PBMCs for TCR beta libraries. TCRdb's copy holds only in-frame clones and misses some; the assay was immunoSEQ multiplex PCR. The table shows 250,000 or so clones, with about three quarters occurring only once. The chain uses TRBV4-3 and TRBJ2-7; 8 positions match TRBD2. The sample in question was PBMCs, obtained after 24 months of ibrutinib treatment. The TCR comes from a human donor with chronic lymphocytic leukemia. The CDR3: CASSQASRGGHEQYF. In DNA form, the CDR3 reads TGCGCCAGCAGCCAAGCATCCCGGGGGGGGCACGAGCAGTACTTC.